This TCR beta chain emerged from a study of cytomegalovirus exposure and HLA in healthy donors. Broader study findings: Several V segments, TRBV6-2 and TRBV6-3 among them, could not be told apart and were dropped.

Germline trimming cut 0 bases from V and 7 bases from J; bases unmatched to any gene: 3. The germline CDR1 and CDR2 sequences are SGHDT and YYEEEE. The CDR3 loop spans 13 amino acids. Both 60 Vbeta primers and 13 Jbeta primers went into the PCR. TCRdb keeps only in-frame clones here, not all; method: immunoSEQ multiplex PCR. The repertoire includes more than 95,000 clones, under 85% of them detected once, and 1% to 1.5% sits in the top ten. Comments on this clone: Its antigen is unknown.

The genes are TRBV5-6 and TRBJ1-1; 7 positions agree with TRBD1. The sequenced sample was PBMCs. This sequence originates from a man aged 25 to 40 in good health and CMV-seronegative. The CDR3 protein is CASSLDRGNEAFF. As DNA, the CDR3 is TGTGCCAGCAGCTTGGACAGGGGCAATGAAGCTTTCTTT.